The following is a TCR beta chain sequence with its context. TCRdb keeps only in-frame clones here, not all; method: immunoSEQ multiplex PCR. Of 16,000 or so clones listed, around 63% are singletons. The sample originates from a study of cytotoxic CD8 clonotypes in ibrutinib-treated CLL. As for the study in general: The patients comprised some twelve relapsed/refractory and some 15 treatment-naive cases, about 18 IGHV unmutated.

The germline gives CDR1 MRHNA, CDR2 SNTAGT. This CDR3 has 18 residues. Trimming stripped 0 bases from V and 4 bases from J, with 21 bases between. The chain carries TRBV6-4 and TRBJ2-5; D ambiguous. The input for sequencing was PBMCs, taken before ibrutinib treatment. The TCR sequence derives from a human donor with chronic lymphocytic leukemia. CDR3 residues: CASSDSGRLGLGGETQYF. The DNA of the CDR3 is TGTGCCAGCAGTGACTCCGGGCGGCTCGGTCTGGGCGGAGAGACCCAGTACTTC.